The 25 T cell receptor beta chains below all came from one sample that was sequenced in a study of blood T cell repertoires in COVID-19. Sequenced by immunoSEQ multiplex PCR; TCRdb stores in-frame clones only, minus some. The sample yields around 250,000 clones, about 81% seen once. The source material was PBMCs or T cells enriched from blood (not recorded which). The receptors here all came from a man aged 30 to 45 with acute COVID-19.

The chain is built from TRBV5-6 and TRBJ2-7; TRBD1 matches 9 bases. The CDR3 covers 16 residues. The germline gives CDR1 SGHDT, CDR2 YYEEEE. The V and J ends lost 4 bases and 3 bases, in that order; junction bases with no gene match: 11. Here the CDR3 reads CASSETGGAALYEQYV. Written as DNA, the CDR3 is TGTGCCAGCAGCGAAACAGGGGGCGCGGCCCTCTACGAGCAGTACGTC.

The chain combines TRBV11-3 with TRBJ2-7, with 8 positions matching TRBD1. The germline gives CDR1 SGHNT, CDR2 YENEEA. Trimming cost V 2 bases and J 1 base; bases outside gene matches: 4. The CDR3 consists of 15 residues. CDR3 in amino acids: CASSLRQGWSYEQYV. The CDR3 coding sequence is TGTGCCAGCAGCTTAAGACAGGGGTGGTCCTACGAGCAGTACGTC.

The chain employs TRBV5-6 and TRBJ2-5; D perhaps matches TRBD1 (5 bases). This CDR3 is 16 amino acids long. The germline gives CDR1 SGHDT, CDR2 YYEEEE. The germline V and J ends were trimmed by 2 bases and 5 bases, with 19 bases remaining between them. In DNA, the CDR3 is TGTGCCAGCAGCTTAGGGGAAAGGGGCGGTTGGGAGACCCAGTACTTC. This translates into CASSLGERGGWETQYF.

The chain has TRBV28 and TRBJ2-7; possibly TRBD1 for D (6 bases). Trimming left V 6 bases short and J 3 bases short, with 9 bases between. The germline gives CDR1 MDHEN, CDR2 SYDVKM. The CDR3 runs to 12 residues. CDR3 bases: TGTGCCAGCAGGGACAGTCACTACGAGCAGTACGTC. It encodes CASRDSHYEQYV.

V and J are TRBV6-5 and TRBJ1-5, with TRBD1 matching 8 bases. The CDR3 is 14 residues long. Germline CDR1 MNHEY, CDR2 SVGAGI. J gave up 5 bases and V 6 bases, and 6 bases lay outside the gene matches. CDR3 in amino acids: CASSFGQGYQPQHF. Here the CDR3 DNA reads TGTGCCAGCAGCTTCGGACAGGGTTATCAGCCCCAGCATTTT.

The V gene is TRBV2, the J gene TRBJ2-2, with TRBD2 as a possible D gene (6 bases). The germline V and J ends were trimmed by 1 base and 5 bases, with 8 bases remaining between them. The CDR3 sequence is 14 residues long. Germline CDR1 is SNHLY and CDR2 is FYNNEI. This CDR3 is CASSEVSGTGELFF. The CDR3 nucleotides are TGTGCCAGCAGTGAAGTTAGCGGAACCGGGGAGCTGTTTTTT.

This CDR3 reads CASSLDASSPEKLFF. The DNA for the CDR3 is TGTGCCAGCAGCTTAGATGCCAGTTCACCCGAAAAACTGTTTTTT. The J gene is TRBJ1-4, the V gene TRBV11-3; D gene unclear. Trimming removed 0 bases from V and 8 bases from J, with 13 bases in between. The germline V gene has CDR1 SGHNT and CDR2 YENEEA. The CDR3 sequence is 15 residues long.

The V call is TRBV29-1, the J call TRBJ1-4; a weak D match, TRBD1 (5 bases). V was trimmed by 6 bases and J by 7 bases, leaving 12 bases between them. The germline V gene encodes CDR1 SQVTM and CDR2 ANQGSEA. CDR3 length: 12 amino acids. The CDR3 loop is CSVRPGGEKLFF. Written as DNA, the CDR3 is TGCAGCGTACGGCCCGGGGGTGAAAAACTGTTTTTT.

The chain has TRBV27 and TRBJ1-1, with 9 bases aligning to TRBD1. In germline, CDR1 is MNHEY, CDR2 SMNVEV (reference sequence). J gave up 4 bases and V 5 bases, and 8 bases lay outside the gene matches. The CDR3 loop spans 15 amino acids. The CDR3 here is CASSRYRDRVTEAFF. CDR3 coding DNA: TGTGCCAGCAGTCGCTATCGGGACAGGGTCACTGAAGCTTTCTTT.

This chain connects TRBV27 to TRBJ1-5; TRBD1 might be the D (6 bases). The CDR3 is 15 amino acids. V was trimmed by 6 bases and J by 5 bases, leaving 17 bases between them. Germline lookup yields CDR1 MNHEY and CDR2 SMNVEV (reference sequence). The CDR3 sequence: CASRPNGQLYQPQHF. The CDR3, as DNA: TGTGCCAGCAGACCCAACGGACAGCTCTATCAGCCCCAGCATTTT.

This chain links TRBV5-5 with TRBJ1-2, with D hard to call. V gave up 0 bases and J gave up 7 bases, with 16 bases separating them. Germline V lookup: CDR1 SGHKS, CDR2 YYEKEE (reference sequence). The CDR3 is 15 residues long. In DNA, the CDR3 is TGTGCCAGCAGCTTGGAGCGGCCAGTACTATTTGGCTACACCTTC. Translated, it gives CASSLERPVLFGYTF.

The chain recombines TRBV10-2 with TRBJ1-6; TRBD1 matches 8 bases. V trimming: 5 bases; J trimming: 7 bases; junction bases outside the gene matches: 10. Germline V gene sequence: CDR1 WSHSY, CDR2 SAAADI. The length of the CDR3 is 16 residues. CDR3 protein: CASSLQGARTNSPLHF. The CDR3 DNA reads TGCGCCAGCAGTCTCCAGGGGGCCCGTACCAATTCACCCCTCCACTTT.

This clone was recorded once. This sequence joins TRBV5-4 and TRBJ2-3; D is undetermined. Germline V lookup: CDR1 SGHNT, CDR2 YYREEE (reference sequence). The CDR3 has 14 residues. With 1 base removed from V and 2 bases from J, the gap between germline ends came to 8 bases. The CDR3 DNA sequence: TGTGCCAGCAGCTTGCAAAAGCCCACAGATACGCAGTATTTT. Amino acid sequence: CASSLQKPTDTQYF.

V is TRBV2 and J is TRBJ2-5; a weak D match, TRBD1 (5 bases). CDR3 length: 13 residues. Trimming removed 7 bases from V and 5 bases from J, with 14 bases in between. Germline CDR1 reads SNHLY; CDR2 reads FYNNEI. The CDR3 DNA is TGTGCCAGCATGGATGGGGCGATGGAGACCCAGTACTTC. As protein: CASMDGAMETQYF.

CDR3 region: CASSPRRAQGYGYTF. The CDR3 nucleotides are TGTGCCAGCAGCCCGCGGAGGGCCCAGGGCTATGGCTACACCTTC. This sequence joins TRBV7-2 and TRBJ1-2, with a tentative D call TRBD1 (5 bases). The CDR3 spans 15 residues. The germline gives CDR1 SGHTA, CDR2 FQGNSA. V dropped 5 bases and J dropped 4 bases, with 17 bases sitting between them. The full variable domain, rest sourced from reference TRBV7-2 and TRBJ1-2, is GAGVSQSPSNKVTEKGKDVELRCDPISGHTALYWYRQSLGQGLEFLIYFQGNSAPDKSGLPSDRFSAERTGGSVSTLTIQRTQQEDSAVYLCASSPRRAQGYGYTFGSGTRLTVV.

CDR3 amino acids: CASSSSHRGIYGYTF. The CDR3 DNA follows: TGTGCCAGCAGCTCCTCCCACAGGGGGATCTATGGCTACACCTTC. This chain joins TRBV11-2 and TRBJ1-2; 8 nucleotides agree with TRBD1. CDR3 length equals 15 residues. With 4 bases clipped from V and 4 bases from J, the junction kept 8 bases outside the gene matches. CDR1 and CDR2 from the germline V gene are SGHAT and FQNNGV.

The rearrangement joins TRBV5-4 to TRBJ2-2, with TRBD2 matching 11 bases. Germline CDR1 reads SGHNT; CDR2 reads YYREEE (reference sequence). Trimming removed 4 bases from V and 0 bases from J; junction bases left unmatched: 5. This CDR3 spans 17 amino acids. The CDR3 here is CASSGGLAGSNTGELFF. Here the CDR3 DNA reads TGTGCCAGCAGCGGCGGACTAGCGGGCTCGAACACCGGGGAGCTGTTTTTT. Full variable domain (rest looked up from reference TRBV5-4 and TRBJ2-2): ETGVTQSPTHLIKTRGQQVTLRCSSQSGHNTVSWYQQALGQGPQFIFQYYREEENGRGNFPPRFSGLQFPNYSSELNVNALELDDSALYLCASSGGLAGSNTGELFFGEGSRLTVL.

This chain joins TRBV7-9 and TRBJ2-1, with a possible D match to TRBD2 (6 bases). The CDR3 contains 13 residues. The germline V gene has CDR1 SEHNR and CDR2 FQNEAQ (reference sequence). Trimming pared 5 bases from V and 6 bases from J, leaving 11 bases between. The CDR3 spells CASSKAGSNEQFF. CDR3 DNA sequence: TGTGCCAGCAGCAAAGCGGGCAGCAATGAGCAGTTCTTC.

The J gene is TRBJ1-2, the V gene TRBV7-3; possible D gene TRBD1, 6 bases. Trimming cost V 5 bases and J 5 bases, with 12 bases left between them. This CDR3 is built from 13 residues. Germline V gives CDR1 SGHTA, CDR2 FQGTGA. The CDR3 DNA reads TGTGCCAGCAGCCCCGGGAGGGGGTATGGCTACACCTTC. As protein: CASSPGRGYGYTF. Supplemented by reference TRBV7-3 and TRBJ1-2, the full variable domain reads GAGVSQTPSNKVTEKGKYVELRCDPISGHTALYWYRQSLGQGPEFLIYFQGTGAADDSGLPNDRFFAVRPEGSVSTLKIQRTERGDSAVYLCASSPGRGYGYTFGSGTRLTVV.

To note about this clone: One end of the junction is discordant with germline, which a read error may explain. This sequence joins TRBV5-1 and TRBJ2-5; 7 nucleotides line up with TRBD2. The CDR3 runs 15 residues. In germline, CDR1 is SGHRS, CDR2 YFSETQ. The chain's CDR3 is CASSLFTGGGETQYF. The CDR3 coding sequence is TGTGCCAGCAGCTTGTTTACAGGCGGGGGAGAGACCCAGTACTTC.

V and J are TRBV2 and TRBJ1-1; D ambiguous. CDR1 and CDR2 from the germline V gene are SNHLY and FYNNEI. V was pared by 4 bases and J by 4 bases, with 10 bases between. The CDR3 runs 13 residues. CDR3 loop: CASSVPGVTEAFF. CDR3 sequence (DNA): TGTGCCAGCAGTGTGCCCGGGGTCACTGAAGCTTTCTTT.

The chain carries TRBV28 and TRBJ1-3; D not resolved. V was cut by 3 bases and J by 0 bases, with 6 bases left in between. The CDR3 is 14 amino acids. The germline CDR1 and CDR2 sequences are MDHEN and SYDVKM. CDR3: CASSFPSSGNTIYF. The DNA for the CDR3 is TGTGCCAGCAGTTTTCCCAGCTCTGGAAACACCATATATTTT.

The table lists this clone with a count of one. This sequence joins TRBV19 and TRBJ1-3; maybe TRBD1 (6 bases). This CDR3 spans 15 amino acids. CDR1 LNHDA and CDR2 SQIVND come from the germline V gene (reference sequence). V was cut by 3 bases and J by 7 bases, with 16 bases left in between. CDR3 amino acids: CASSISQAQGNTIYF. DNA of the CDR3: TGTGCCAGTAGTATTTCCCAGGCCCAGGGGAACACCATATATTTT.

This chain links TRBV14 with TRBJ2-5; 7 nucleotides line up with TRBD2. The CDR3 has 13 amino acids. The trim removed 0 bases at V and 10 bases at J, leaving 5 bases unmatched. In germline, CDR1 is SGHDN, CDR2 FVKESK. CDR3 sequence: CASSQDTSGDQYF. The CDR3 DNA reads TGTGCCAGCAGCCAAGACACCAGCGGGGACCAGTACTTC.

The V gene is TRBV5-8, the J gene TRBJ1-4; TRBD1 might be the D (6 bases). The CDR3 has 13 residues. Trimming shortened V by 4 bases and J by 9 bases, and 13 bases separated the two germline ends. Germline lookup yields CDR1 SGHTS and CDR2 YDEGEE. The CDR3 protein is CASSQGRGKKLFF. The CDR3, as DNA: TGTGCCAGCAGCCAGGGGAGGGGGAAAAAACTGTTTTTT.